One and the same sample provided the 26 T cell receptor beta chains below, sequenced in a study of blood T cells in healthy people across ages. PCR was performed a second time for about 7 to 11 cycles using a sample-barcoded 5' primer and a J-beta primer mix. In TCRdb, the 5' RACE reads were re-called with MiXCR into one record per CDR3 protein. Of hundreds of thousands of distinct CDR3 sequences listed, just over 55% were seen once; the top ten hold about a quarter. The source material was blood. The receptors stem from a man between 35 and 55 years old in good health.

This clonotype turned up a few times. The chain combines TRBV5-1 with TRBJ2-5, with D unresolved. Trimming took off 1 base at V and 5 bases at J, with 18 bases between the two ends. Germline CDR1 is SGHRS and CDR2 is YFSETQ. CDR3 size: 16 residues. The CDR3 DNA follows: TGCGCCAGCAGCTTGCTGAGCGTTCGATCCGGGGAGACCCAGTACTTC. As protein: CASSLLSVRSGETQYF.

The V and J genes are TRBV6-5 and TRBJ2-1; 7 nucleotides agree with TRBD1. J gave up 7 bases and V 7 bases, and 13 bases lay outside the gene matches. The CDR3 covers 15 residues. Per germline, CDR1 MNHEY and CDR2 SVGAGI. The CDR3 sequence is CASIKNQYRGNEQFF. Here the CDR3 DNA reads TGTGCCAGCATTAAGAACCAATACAGGGGAAATGAGCAGTTCTTC.

The gene calls are TRBV6-2 or TRBV6-3 and TRBJ2-2; D remains ambiguous. The CDR3 has 14 amino acids. CDR1 is MNHEY, CDR2 SVGEGT, per germline. V was shortened by 0 bases and J by 4 bases, with 6 bases between the two germline ends. The CDR3 here is CASSYSQATGELFF. Here the CDR3 DNA reads TGTGCCAGCAGTTACTCCCAGGCCACCGGGGAGCTGTTTTTT.

This chain joins TRBV5-5 and TRBJ1-1; D remains ambiguous. This CDR3 spans 12 amino acids. V was shortened by 1 base and J by 1 base, with 2 bases between the two germline ends. CDR1 SGHKS and CDR2 YYEKEE come from the germline V gene (reference sequence). This CDR3 reads CASSLTNTEAFF. The CDR3 DNA sequence: TGTGCCAGCAGCTTGACGAACACTGAAGCTTTCTTT.

The chain couples TRBV7-2 to TRBJ2-4, with 16 bases matching TRBD2. The CDR3 length is 16 residues. V shed 5 bases, J shed 5 bases, and the junction held 3 bases outside the gene matches. Germline CDR1 and CDR2: SGHTA and FQGNSA. CDR3 sequence: CASSPGLAGGENIQYF. The CDR3 nucleotides read TGTGCCAGCAGCCCGGGACTAGCGGGGGGGGAAAACATTCAGTACTTC.

The J gene is TRBJ1-2, the V gene TRBV10-3, with D tentatively TRBD1 (5 bases). The V gene's germline CDR1 is ENHRY and CDR2 SYGVKD. Trimming took 0 bases from V and 2 from J, leaving 13 bases between them. The CDR3 covers 16 residues. The CDR3 region is CAISESLGGINYGYTF. The CDR3 nucleotides are TGTGCCATCAGTGAGTCCTTGGGGGGGATCAACTATGGCTACACCTTC.

The CDR3 bases are TGCAGCGTTGAAGACAGGGGGGATAGTTATAACTATGGCTACACCTTC. It yields the protein CSVEDRGDSYNYGYTF. The J gene is TRBJ1-2, the V gene TRBV29-1; 7 nucleotides align to TRBD1. The germline V gene has CDR1 SQVTM and CDR2 ANQGSEA. V dropped 0 bases and J dropped 1; count of bases not matched to a gene: 8. This CDR3 comprises 16 residues.

The CDR3 loop reads CASSDSWHTADEQFF. CDR3 nucleotides: TGTGCCAGCAGTGACTCGTGGCATACGGCCGATGAGCAGTTCTTC. The chain couples TRBV6-4 to TRBJ2-1; D ambiguous. V lost 0 bases and J 8 bases, leaving 14 bases between the germline ends. Germline CDR1 is MRHNA and CDR2 is SNTAGT. This CDR3 is built from 15 residues.

This clonotype was recorded at least ten times. The gene calls are TRBV20-1 and TRBJ2-5; D is possibly TRBD2 (6 bases). V was shortened by 2 bases and J by 7 bases, with 20 bases between the two germline ends. Germline V gene data show CDR1 as DFQATT and CDR2 as SNEGSKA (reference sequence). The CDR3 length is 15 residues. DNA of the CDR3: TGCAGTGCTAGAAACCCTAGCGTCCCTATAGGGACCCAGTACTTC. This gives the protein CSARNPSVPIGTQYF.

The chain employs TRBV7-2 and TRBJ1-2; a weak D match, TRBD1 (5 bases). CDR3 length: 13 residues. CDR1 and CDR2 from the germline V gene are SGHTA and FQGNSA. Trimming took off 5 bases at V and 6 bases at J, with 13 bases between the two ends. The CDR3 reads CASSAPGPDGYTF. As DNA, the CDR3 is TGTGCCAGCAGCGCCCCGGGGCCGGATGGCTACACCTTC. Supplemented by reference TRBV7-2 and TRBJ1-2, the full variable domain reads GAGVSQSPSNKVTEKGKDVELRCDPISGHTALYWYRQSLGQGLEFLIYFQGNSAPDKSGLPSDRFSAERTGGSVSTLTIQRTQQEDSAVYLCASSAPGPDGYTFGSGTRLTVV.

This chain connects TRBV20-1 to TRBJ2-6; D is tentatively TRBD1 or TRBD2 (5 bases each). The CDR3 covers 17 residues. Deletions cut 6 bases from V and 0 bases from J, with 18 bases between. Germline CDR1 reads DFQATT; CDR2 reads SNEGSKA (reference sequence). DNA of the CDR3: TGCAGTGCGTTCAACCGGGACGGTCTCTCTGGGGCCAACGTCCTGACTTTC. Its protein product is CSAFNRDGLSGANVLTF.

V and J are TRBV7-8 and TRBJ1-2, with D hard to call. V was shortened by 1 base and J by 0 bases, with 9 bases between the two germline ends. Per germline, CDR1 SGHVS and CDR2 FQNEAQ. This CDR3 comprises 15 residues. The CDR3 DNA reads as TGTGCCAGCAGCTTAGATCGGGTGTCTAACTATGGCTACACCTTC. Translation gives CASSLDRVSNYGYTF.

In DNA, the CDR3 is TGTGCCAGCAGAGACGACACCTACGAGCAGTACTTC. Amino acids: CASRDDTYEQYF. This chain links TRBV7-9 with TRBJ2-7, with D hard to call. Trimming left V 6 bases short and J 2 bases short, with 8 bases between. Per germline, CDR1 SEHNR and CDR2 FQNEAQ (reference sequence). There are 12 residues in the CDR3.

The rearrangement uses TRBV28 and TRBJ2-7, with D tentatively TRBD1 (6 bases). The V gene's germline CDR1 is MDHEN and CDR2 SYDVKM. V was clipped by 3 bases and J by 3 bases, with 18 bases between them. This CDR3 region has 16 residues. DNA for the CDR3: TGTGCCAGCAGTTTCTCCGAACAGGGAGACAACTACGAGCAGTACTTC. Its protein is CASSFSEQGDNYEQYF. Combining the CDR3 with reference TRBV28 and TRBJ2-7 gives the whole variable domain DVKVTQSSRYLVKRTGEKVFLECVQDMDHENMFWYRQDPGLGLRLIYFSYDVKMKEKGDIPEGYSVSREKKERFSLILESASTNQTSMYLCASSFSEQGDNYEQYFGPGTRLTVT.

This clonotype was seen many times. The rearrangement links TRBV28 to TRBJ1-1; D is perhaps TRBD1 (6 bases). The CDR3 contains 20 residues. The germline V gene encodes CDR1 MDHEN and CDR2 SYDVKM. V was cut by 5 bases and J by 0 bases, with 28 bases left in between. CDR3 residues: CASSPVARGRKGVMNTEAFF. DNA of the CDR3: TGTGCCAGCAGTCCCGTTGCTCGGGGCAGGAAGGGGGTCATGAACACTGAAGCTTTCTTT.

V is TRBV7-9 and J is TRBJ1-2; 10 bases are shared with TRBD1. In germline, CDR1 is SEHNR, CDR2 FQNEAQ (reference sequence). After removal of 4 bases from V and 7 bases from J, the junction contained 9 bases not matched to a gene. The CDR3 runs to 15 residues. The DNA of the CDR3 is TGTGCCAGCAGCTCAACGGGACAGGGGCAGTCTGGCTACACCTTC. Translation gives CASSSTGQGQSGYTF.

The sample holds a few counts of this clonotype. This chain joins TRBV3-1 and TRBJ2-7, with 10 positions matching TRBD2. Losses at the gene ends were 1 base for V and 3 bases for J; bases not matched to a gene: 3. The CDR3 sequence is 15 residues long. CDR1 and CDR2 (germline): LGHDT, YNNKEL (reference sequence). CDR3 sequence: CASSQGLAGYYEQYF. The DNA of the CDR3 is TGTGCCAGCAGCCAAGGACTAGCGGGCTACTACGAGCAGTACTTC.

The chain has TRBV25-1 and TRBJ2-7; unclear D gene. Between the trimmed V and J ends, which lost 1 base and 4 bases, there was a span of 5 bases. Germline V lookup: CDR1 MGHDK, CDR2 SYGVNS. The length of the CDR3 is 12 residues. The DNA for the CDR3 is TGTGCCAGCAGTGAATCTACGTACGAGCAGTACTTC. This sequence encodes CASSESTYEQYF.

This clonotype was seen a handful of times. The CDR3 region is CSVGIGGEKLFF. In nucleotides, the CDR3 is TGCAGCGTTGGGATAGGGGGTGAAAAACTGTTTTTT. This chain links TRBV29-1 with TRBJ1-4, with D tentatively TRBD1 (6 bases). The CDR3 has 12 residues. Looked up from germline, CDR1 is SQVTM and CDR2 is ANQGSEA. Trimming cost V 4 bases and J 7 bases, with 10 bases left between them.

The chain combines TRBV3-1 with TRBJ2-7; D is unresolved. Trimming removed 4 bases from V and 3 bases from J, with 13 bases in between. There are 14 residues in the CDR3. The germline gives CDR1 LGHDT, CDR2 YNNKEL (reference sequence). The CDR3 is CASSPTGSHYEQYF. The CDR3 DNA reads TGTGCCAGCAGCCCTACGGGCAGCCACTACGAGCAGTACTTC.

V gene TRBV6-4 combines with J gene TRBJ2-7; 9 bases map to TRBD1. V dropped 5 bases and J dropped 11; count of bases not matched to a gene: 4. Germline V gene sequence: CDR1 MRHNA, CDR2 SNTAGT. CDR3 length equals 11 residues. The CDR3 is CASSNRGLKYF. CDR3 in DNA: TGTGCCAGCAGTAACAGGGGGCTTAAGTACTTC.

This clonotype was observed a single time. This chain links TRBV2 with TRBJ2-7; 9 bases fit TRBD1. The CDR3 is 14 amino acids. J gave up 0 bases and V 8 bases, and 5 bases lay outside the gene matches. Germline V lookup: CDR1 SNHLY, CDR2 FYNNEI. CDR3 in DNA: TGTGCCAGCGCGGACAGGGGCCTCTCCTACGAGCAGTACTTC. It translates to CASADRGLSYEQYF. Combining the CDR3 with reference TRBV2 and TRBJ2-7 gives the whole variable domain EPEVTQTPSHQVTQMGQEVILRCVPISNHLYFYWYRQILGQKVEFLVSFYNNEISEKSEIFDDQFSVERPDGSNFTLKIRSTKLEDSAMYFCASADRGLSYEQYFGPGTRLTVT.

This clonotype was counted a few times. The chain carries TRBV12-3 or TRBV12-4 and TRBJ2-7; TRBD2 agrees at 10 bases. V shed 5 bases and J 0 bases; nucleotides not matched to a gene: 4. The CDR3 is 15 amino acids. CDR3 sequence reads: CASSRGTSVSYEQYF. The CDR3 DNA sequence: TGTGCCAGCAGTCGGGGGACTAGCGTCTCCTACGAGCAGTACTTC.

This clonotype occurred a few times. V gene TRBV9 combines with J gene TRBJ2-7, with 11 bases fitting TRBD2. In germline, CDR1 is SGDLS, CDR2 YYNGEE. The V segment lost 3 bases and the J segment 5 bases; nucleotides outside the gene matches: 10. This CDR3 is built from 16 residues. Here the CDR3 DNA reads TGTGCCAGCAGCGCCGGAACTAGCGGGAGTTCCCACGAGCAGTACTTC. This translates into CASSAGTSGSSHEQYF. The full variable domain, rest sourced from reference TRBV9 and TRBJ2-7, is DSGVTQTPKHLITATGQRVTLRCSPRSGDLSVYWYQQSLDQGLQFLIQYYNGEERAKGNILERFSAQQFPDLHSELNLSSLELGDSALYFCASSAGTSGSSHEQYFGPGTRLTVT.

CDR3 protein: CASSQDRVSSGRSYNEQFF. For the CDR3, the DNA is TGCGCCAGCAGCCAAGATAGGGTCTCGAGCGGGAGAAGTTACAATGAGCAGTTCTTC. The chain has TRBV4-3 and TRBJ2-1, with 8 bases that match TRBD2. The CDR3 has 19 residues. V was pared by 0 bases and J by 4 bases, with 14 bases of the junction left unmatched. Germline CDR1 LGHNA, CDR2 YSLEER.

A note on this clonotype: Being one base from a much bigger clone, this may be a read error. J is TRBJ2-7 and V is TRBV12-3 or TRBV12-4; D uncertain. V lost 6 bases and J 5 bases, leaving 8 bases between the germline ends. The CDR3 consists of 11 residues. The CDR3 sequence is CASSQRNEQYF. The CDR3 coding sequence is TGTGCCAGCAGCCAACGGAACGAGCAGTACTTC.